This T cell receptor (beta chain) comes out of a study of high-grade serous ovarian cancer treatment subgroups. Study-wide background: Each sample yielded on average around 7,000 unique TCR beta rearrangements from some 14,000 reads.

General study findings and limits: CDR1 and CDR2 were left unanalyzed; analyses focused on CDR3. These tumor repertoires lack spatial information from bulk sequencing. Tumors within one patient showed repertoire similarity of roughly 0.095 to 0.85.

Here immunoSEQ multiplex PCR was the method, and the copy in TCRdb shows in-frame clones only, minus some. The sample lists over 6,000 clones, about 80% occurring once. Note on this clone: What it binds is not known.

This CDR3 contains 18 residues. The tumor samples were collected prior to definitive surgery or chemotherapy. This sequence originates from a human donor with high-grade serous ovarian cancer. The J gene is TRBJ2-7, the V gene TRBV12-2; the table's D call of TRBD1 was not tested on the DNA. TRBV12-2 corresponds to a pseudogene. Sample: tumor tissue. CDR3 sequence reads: CASRLAWRGGTDGYEQYF. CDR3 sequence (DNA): TGTGCAAGTCGCTTAGCGTGGAGAGGGGGAACCGATGGCTACGAGCAGTACTTC.